This TCR beta chain was obtained from a study of blood T cell repertoires in COVID-19. In the study overall: Spain, Italy and the United States supplied samples that represented acute and convalescent COVID-19. Sources were T cells, B-cell-depleted T cells, or PBMCs; the material itself was cDNA or gDNA.

The CDR3 sequence is 15 residues long. Germline V CDR1 and CDR2: LGHDT, YNNKEL (reference sequence). J was trimmed by 0 bases and V by 4 bases; bases with no gene match: 2. Study processing details: How many nucleated cells were present was estimated from reference gene primer amplification. Clones were read by immunoSEQ multiplex PCR, and TCRdb kept only the in-frame ones, dropping some. Clone size and V and J calls were adopted from that table, with D and trimming inferred from the DNA. The sample yields roughly 250,000 clones, over 70% seen once. The receptor was isolated from a human donor in a cohort sampled during active COVID-19. Sequences were obtained from peripheral blood. V is TRBV3-1 (or the pseudogene TRBV3-2) and J is TRBJ2-1; 8 bases line up with TRBD1. In DNA form, the CDR3 reads TGTGCCAGCAGCCTGACAGGGGCCTCCTACAATGAGCAGTTCTTC. Protein: CASSLTGASYNEQFF.